This T cell receptor beta chain was sequenced for a study of blood T cell repertoires in COVID-19. Turning to the study itself: From T cells, B-cell-depleted T cells, or PBMCs came the material, which was cDNA or gDNA.

The CDR3 has 14 amino acids. From germline, CDR1 is LGHDT and CDR2 YNNKEL (reference sequence). Trimming pared 4 bases from V and 1 base from J, leaving 10 bases between. Study processing details: How many nucleated cells were present was estimated from reference gene primer amplification. Clones were sequenced by immunoSEQ multiplex PCR, and TCRdb holds only the in-frame ones, with some missing. V and J calls and clone size are copied from that table; D and trimming were computed from the DNA. The sample includes around 280,000 clones, approximately 84% of them seen just once. Sequencing input: peripheral blood. The chain combines TRBV3-1 (or the pseudogene TRBV3-2) with TRBJ1-1, with a weak D call TRBD1 (6 bases). The source is a woman in her twenties or thirties who had recovered from COVID-19. For the CDR3, the DNA is TGTGCCAGCAGCCGGGGGGGCGCGAACACTGAAGCTTTCTTT. It is translated as CASSRGGANTEAFF.